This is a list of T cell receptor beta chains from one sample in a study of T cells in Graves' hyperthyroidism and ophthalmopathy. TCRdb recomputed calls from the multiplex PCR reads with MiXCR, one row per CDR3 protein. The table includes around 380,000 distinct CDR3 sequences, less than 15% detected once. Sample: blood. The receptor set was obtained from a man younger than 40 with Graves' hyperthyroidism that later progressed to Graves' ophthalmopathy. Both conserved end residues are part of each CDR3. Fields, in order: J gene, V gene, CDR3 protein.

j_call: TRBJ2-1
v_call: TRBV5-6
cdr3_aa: CASSPPAGDYNEQFF

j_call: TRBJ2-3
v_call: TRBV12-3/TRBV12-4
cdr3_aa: CASSFGTSTDTQYF

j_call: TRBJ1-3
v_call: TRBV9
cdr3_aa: CASSVSGQPLSGNTIYF

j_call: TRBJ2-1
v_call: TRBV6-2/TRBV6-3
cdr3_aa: CASSLPDRKSLYEQFF

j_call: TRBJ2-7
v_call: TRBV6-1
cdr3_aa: CASRAQGRGSYEQYF

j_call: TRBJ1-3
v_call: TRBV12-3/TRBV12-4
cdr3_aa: CASCGQAGNTIYF

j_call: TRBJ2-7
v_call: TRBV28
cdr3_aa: CAITGQGASYEQYF

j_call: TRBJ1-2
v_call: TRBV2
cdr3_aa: CATRRTYGYTF

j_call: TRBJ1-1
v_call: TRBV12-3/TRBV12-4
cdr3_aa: CARKHPRGTEAFF

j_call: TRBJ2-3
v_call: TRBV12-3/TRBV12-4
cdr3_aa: CASTEGAGGRTDTQYF

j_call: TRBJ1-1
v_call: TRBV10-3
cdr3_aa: CASHRDSLNTEAFF

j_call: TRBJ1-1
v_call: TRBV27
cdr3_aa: CASSFRQGGPLNTEAFF

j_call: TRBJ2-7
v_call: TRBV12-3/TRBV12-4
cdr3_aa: CASSLNWVRGAFSYEQYF

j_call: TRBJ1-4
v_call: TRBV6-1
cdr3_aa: CASSNPGVAEKLFF

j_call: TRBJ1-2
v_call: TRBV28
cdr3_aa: CASSLQGNYGYTF

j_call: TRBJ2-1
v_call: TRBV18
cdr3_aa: CASSLNRGGSNEQFF

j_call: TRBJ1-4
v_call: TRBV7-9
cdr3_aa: CASTRFRDNEKLFF

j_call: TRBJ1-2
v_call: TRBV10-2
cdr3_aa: CASSESVDRGVAYGYTF

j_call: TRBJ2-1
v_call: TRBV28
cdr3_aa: CATTPALTSGGANEQFF

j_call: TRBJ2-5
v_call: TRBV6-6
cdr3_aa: CASSYRVLAETQYF

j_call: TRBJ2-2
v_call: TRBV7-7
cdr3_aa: CASTQGWFSDTGELFF

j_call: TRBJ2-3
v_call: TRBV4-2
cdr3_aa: CASSQVAGGSTDTQYF

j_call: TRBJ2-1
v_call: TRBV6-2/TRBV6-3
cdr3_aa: CASSYGGTYNEQFF

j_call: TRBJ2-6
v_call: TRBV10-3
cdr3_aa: CAISDSTGANVLTF

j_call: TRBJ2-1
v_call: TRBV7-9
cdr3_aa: CASSPPGLAGVHEQFF

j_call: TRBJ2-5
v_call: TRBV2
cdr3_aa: CASFGQKSGETQYF

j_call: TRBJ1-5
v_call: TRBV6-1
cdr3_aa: CASTSDRRQYQPQHF

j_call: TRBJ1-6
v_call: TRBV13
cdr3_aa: CASSTGQGYSPLHF

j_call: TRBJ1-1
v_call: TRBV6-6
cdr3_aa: CASSYLTGGTEAFF

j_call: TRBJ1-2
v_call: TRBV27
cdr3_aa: CASSLFHRGGYGYTF

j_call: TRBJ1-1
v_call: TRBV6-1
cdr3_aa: CASSEAWRVGAAEAFF